This T cell receptor (beta chain) was captured in a study of T cells after posttransplantation cyclophosphamide. This clone was detected ten times or more. On the day of bone marrow donation, the related graft donor provided peripheral blood. The CDR3 is 13 amino acids. Germline CDR1 MDHEN, CDR2 SYDVKM. The ends lost 6 bases at V and 4 bases at J; junction bases unmatched: 4. The method was immunoSEQ multiplex PCR; TCRdb's version includes in-frame clones alone and lacks a portion of them. The sample yields about 24,000 clones, without any singletons. The TCR originated in a woman in her fifties or sixties in good health, CMV-negative, and a related stem cell transplant donor. Sequencing used PBMCs. The V call is TRBV28, the J call TRBJ1-2; 8 positions match TRBD1. This CDR3 is CASSTGTGYGYTF. The CDR3 DNA sequence: TGTGCCAGCAGCACCGGGACAGGCTATGGCTACACCTTC.